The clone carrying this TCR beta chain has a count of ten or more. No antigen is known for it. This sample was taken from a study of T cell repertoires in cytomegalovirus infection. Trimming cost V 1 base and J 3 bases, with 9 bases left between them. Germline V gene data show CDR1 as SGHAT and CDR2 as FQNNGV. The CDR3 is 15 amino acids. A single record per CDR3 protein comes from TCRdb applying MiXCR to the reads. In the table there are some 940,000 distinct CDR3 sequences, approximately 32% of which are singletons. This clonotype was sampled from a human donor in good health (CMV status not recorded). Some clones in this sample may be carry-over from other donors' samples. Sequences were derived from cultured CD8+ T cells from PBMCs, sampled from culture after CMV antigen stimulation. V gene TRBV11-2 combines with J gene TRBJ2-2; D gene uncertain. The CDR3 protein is CASSLAEVDTGELFF. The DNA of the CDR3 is TGTGCCAGCAGCTTAGCCGAGGTTGACACCGGGGAGCTGTTTTTT.